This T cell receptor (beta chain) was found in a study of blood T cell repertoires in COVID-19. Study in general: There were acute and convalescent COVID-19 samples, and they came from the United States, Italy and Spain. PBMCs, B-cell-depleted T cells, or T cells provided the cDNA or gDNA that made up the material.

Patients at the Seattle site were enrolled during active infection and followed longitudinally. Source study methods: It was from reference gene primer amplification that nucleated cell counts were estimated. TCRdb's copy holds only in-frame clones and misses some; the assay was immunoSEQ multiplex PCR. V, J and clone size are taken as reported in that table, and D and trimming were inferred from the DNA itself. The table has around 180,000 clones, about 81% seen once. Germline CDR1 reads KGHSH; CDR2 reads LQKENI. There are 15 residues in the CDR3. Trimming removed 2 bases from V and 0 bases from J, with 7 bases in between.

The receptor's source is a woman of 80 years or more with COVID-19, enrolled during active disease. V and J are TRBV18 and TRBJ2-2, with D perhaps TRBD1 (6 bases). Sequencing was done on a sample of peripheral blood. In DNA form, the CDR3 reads TGTGCCAGCTCACCATCAGGGGCGAACACCGGGGAGCTGTTTTTT. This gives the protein CASSPSGANTGELFF.